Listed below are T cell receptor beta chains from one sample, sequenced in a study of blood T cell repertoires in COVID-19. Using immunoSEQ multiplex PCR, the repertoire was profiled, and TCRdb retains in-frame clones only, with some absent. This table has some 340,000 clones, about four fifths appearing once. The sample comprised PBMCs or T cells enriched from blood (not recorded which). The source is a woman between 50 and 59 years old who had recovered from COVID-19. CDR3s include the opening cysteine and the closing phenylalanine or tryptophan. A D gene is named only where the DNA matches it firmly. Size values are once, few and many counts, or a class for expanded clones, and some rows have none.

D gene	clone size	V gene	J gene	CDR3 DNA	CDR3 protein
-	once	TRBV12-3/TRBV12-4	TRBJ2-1	TGTGCCAGCAGGCGGCTGGGTGAGCAGTTCTTC	CASRRLGEQFF
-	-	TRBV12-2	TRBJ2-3	TGTGCAAGTCGCTTAGTAAAGCGGGAGGGCCGAGGGGATACGCAGTATTTT	CASRLVKREGRGDTQYF
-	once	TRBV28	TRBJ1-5	TGTGCCAGCAGTTCCGACACCCCCAGCAATCAGCCCCAGCATTTT	CASSSDTPSNQPQHF
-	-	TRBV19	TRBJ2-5	TGTGCCAGTAGTATGACGGGAGTCACAGAGACCCAGTACTTC	CASSMTGVTETQYF
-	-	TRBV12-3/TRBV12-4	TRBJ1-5	TGTGCCAGCAGTCCCGACGGGGAGCCCCAGCATTTT	CASSPDGEPQHF
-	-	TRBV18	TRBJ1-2	TGTGCCAGCTCAGCCGGTATGGGGCCAGGGGCTGGCTACACCTTC	CASSAGMGPGAGYTF
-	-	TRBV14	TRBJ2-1	TGTGCCAGCAGCCAAATCCTCGGGGAGCCCTACAATGAGCAGTTCTTC	CASSQILGEPYNEQFF
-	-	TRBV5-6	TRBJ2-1	TGTGCCAGCAGCTTGGCCCGAATCGGGGAAATTGTTGGTGAGCAGTTCTTC	CASSLARIGEIVGEQFF
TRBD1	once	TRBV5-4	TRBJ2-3	TGTGCCAGCCACAGGGGGAGCACAGATACGCAGTATTTT	CASHRGSTDTQYF
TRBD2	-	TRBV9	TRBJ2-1	TGTGCCAGCAGCGCAATAGGCGGGGGGCTGTACAATGAGCAGTTCTTC	CASSAIGGGLYNEQFF
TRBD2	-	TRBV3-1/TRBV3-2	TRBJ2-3	TGTGCCAGCAGCCACGCGACTAGCGGGGCGGGTACGCAGTATTTT	CASSHATSGAGTQYF
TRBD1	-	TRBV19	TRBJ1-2	TGTGCCAGTATACGGACAGGGTACTATGGCTACACCTTC	CASIRTGYYGYTF
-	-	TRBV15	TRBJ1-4	TGTGCCACCAGCAGACTGGGCAGGGGCGGGGAAAAACTGTTTTTT	CATSRLGRGGEKLFF
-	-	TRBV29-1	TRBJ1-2	TGCAGCGCCAGGGACCCCGGGGGGTATGGCTACACCTTC	CSARDPGGYGYTF
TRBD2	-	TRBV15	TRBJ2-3	TGTGCCACCAGCGCTAGCGGGAGCTCAGATACGCAGTATTTT	CATSASGSSDTQYF
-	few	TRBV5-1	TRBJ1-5	TGCGCCAGCAGCGTTATGGGGCTGGCGGAGCCCCAGCATTTT	CASSVMGLAEPQHF